This TCR beta chain was recovered during a study of T-cell memory formation after mild COVID-19. Notes on this clonotype: Its antigen is not known.

Overall study results and limits: SARS-CoV-2 specificity was not confirmed for second-wave clones peaking on day 37.

Trimming removed 2 bases from V and 6 bases from J, with 15 bases in between. The CDR3 sequence is 15 residues long. CDR1 is SGHKS, CDR2 YYEKEE, per germline (reference sequence). TCRdb reprocessed the 5' RACE reads via MiXCR and lists one record per CDR3 protein. Of about 140,000 distinct CDR3 sequences in the sample, 11% to 15% are singletons; the top ten hold about 26%. The TCR comes from an adult woman who had mild COVID-19 (a few samples of this study predate the infection). Cell type and time point are not known. Sequenced: PBMCs or a T cell subset sorted from them (not recorded which). The chain links TRBV5-5 to TRBJ2-1; D remains unclear. The CDR3 spells CASSFGDNTRNEQFF. CDR3 nucleotide sequence: TGTGCCAGCAGCTTTGGAGATAATACTCGCAATGAGCAGTTCTTC.